This T cell receptor (beta chain) comes out of a study of neurological immune-mediated disorders. Study-wide results and limits: HTLV-1-associated myelopathy had the most TCR clonal expansion, whereas multiple sclerosis had the least (lower than in healthy controls).

The CDR3 spans 15 residues. CDR1 is SGHRS and CDR2 is YFSETQ in the germline V gene. This clonotype appeared many times. Its specificity is unknown. At one boundary the junction diverges from the germline segment, which might be a read error. With 10-nucleotide random UMIs included, cDNA was synthesized by 5'RACE. Every sequencing run generated over 160 million TCR-beta sequences from 15-18 subjects. TCRdb used MiXCR to reprocess the 5' RACE reads, holding one entry per CDR3 protein. Of under 75,000 distinct CDR3 sequences in the sample, about 3% were seen once. The V gene is TRBV5-1, the J gene TRBJ1-2; tentative D call: TRBD1 (6 bases). The source of this sequence is a woman aged 50 to 60 with multiple sclerosis. Sequencing was done on a sample of PBMCs. The CDR3 nucleotides are TGCGCCAGCAGCCCAAAGGGACAAGGTTACTATGGCGACACCTTC. It translates to CASSPKGQGYYGDTF.